Listed below are T cell receptor beta chains from one sample, sequenced in a study of T-cell reconstitution after alpha-beta-depleted transplantation in children. MiXCR, applied by TCRdb to the PCR reads, yields one record per CDR3 protein. The profile shows hundreds of thousands of distinct CDR3 sequences, about 21% of them singletons. The sample here was PBMCs, mostly from graft donor cells, taken 360 days after TCRalphabeta/CD19-depleted stem cell transplant. These receptors all stem from a boy in the first two years of life who had a stem cell transplant for acute myeloid leukemia, so the T cells may come from the graft donor. Both conserved end residues are part of each CDR3. The D gene is left open where the match is weak. A clone size is listed for some rows: how often the clone was seen (once, few, many), or a class if it is expanded.

CDR3 protein | CDR3 DNA | D gene | V gene | clone size | J gene
CASSLLTGVGRLSGANVLTF | TGTGCCAGCAGCTTACTAACAGGGGTCGGTCGTCTTTCTGGGGCCAACGTCCTGACTTTC | TRBD1 | TRBV7-6 | . | TRBJ2-6
CATSDSSGGVYNEQFF | TGTGCCACCAGTGATTCGAGCGGGGGGGTCTACAATGAGCAGTTCTTC | TRBD2 | TRBV24-1 | . | TRBJ2-1
CSASTGGSGELFF | TGCAGCGCCTCGACAGGGGGTTCCGGGGAGCTGTTTTTT | TRBD1 | TRBV29-1 | many | TRBJ2-2
CASSPLPGQTVNEQYF | TGTGCCAGCAGCCCACTACCGGGACAAACAGTAAACGAGCAGTACTTC | . | TRBV7-3 | few | TRBJ2-7
CSARLVGRGTDTQYF | TGCAGTGCTAGGCTTGTAGGAAGGGGCACAGATACGCAGTATTTT | . | TRBV20-1 | few | TRBJ2-3
CSADSPSGVNNEQFF | TGCAGTGCCGACTCCCCTAGCGGGGTTAACAATGAGCAGTTCTTC | TRBD2 | TRBV20-1 | many | TRBJ2-1
CSVEGFPNEQFF | TGCAGCGTTGAAGGGTTTCCTAATGAGCAGTTCTTC | . | TRBV29-1 | many | TRBJ2-1
CASSLLTGLLGEQYF | TGTGCCAGCAGCTTGTTGACAGGCCTTTTGGGCGAGCAGTACTTC | . | TRBV5-6 | many | TRBJ2-7
CASRPSWDTDTQYF | TGTGCCAGCAGGCCTAGTTGGGACACAGATACGCAGTATTTT | . | TRBV12-3/TRBV12-4 | . | TRBJ2-3
CASSGWEQYF | TGTGCCAGCAGCGGGTGGGAGCAGTACTTC | . | TRBV7-9 | . | TRBJ2-7